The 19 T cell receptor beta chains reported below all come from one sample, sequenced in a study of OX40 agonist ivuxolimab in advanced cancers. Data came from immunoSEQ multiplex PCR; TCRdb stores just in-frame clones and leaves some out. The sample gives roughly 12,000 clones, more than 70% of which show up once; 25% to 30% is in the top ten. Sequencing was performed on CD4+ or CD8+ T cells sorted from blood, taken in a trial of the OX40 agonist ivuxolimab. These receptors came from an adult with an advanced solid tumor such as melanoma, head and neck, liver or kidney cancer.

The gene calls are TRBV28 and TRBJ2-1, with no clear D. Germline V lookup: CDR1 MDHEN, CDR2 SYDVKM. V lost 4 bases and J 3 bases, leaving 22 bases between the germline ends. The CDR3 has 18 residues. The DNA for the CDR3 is TGTGCCAGCAGTTCAGAATTGGAACAGCAGAGCAACTACAATGAGCAGTTCTTC. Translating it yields CASSSELEQQSNYNEQFF.

CDR3: CATRDPPWRSSYNSPLHF. CDR3 nucleotides: TGTGCTACTCGGGACCCCCCTTGGAGGAGCTCCTATAATTCACCCCTCCACTTT. J is TRBJ1-6 and V is TRBV28; tentative D call: TRBD1 (5 bases). CDR1 and CDR2 (germline): MDHEN, SYDVKM. The length of the CDR3 is 18 residues.

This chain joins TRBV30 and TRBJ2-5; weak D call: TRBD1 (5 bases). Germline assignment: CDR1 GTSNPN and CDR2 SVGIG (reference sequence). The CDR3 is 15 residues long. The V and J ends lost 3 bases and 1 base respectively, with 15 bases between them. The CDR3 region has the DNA TGTGCCTGGAGAGGGGCAAACATCGCCCAAGAGACCCAGTACTTC. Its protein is CAWRGANIAQETQYF.

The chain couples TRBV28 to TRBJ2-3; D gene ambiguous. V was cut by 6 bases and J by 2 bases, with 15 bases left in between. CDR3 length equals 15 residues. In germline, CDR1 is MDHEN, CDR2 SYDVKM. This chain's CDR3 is CASSRNSASTDTQYF. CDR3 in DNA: TGTGCCAGCAGCCGAAACTCCGCCTCCACAGATACGCAGTATTTT.

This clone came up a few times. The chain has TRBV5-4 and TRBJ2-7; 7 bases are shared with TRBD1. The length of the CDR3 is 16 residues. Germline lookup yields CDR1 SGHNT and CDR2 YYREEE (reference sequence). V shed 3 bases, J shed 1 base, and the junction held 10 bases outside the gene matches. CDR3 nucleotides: TGTGCCAGCAGCTCCTCCGGGACAGCCCTTTCCTACGAGCAGTACTTC. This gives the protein CASSSSGTALSYEQYF.

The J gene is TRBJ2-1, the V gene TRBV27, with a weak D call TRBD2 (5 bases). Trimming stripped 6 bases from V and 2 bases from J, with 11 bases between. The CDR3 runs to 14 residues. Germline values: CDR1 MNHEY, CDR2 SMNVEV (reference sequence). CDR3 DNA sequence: TGTGCCAGCAGAAAAAGCGGAACCTACAATGAGCAGTTCTTC. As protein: CASRKSGTYNEQFF.

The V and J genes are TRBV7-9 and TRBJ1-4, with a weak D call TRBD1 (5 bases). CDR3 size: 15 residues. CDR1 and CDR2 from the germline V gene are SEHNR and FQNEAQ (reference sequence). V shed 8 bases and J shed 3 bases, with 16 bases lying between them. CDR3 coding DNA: TGTGCCAGCGAGGGGCTCGGGGGATCTAATGAAAAACTGTTTTTT. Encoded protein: CASEGLGGSNEKLFF. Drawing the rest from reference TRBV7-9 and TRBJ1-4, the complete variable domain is DTGVSQNPRHKITKRGQNVTFRCDPISEHNRLYWYRQTLGQGPEFLTYFQNEAQLEKSRLLSDRFSAERPKGSFSTLEIQRTEQGDSAMYLCASEGLGGSNEKLFFGSGTQLSVL.

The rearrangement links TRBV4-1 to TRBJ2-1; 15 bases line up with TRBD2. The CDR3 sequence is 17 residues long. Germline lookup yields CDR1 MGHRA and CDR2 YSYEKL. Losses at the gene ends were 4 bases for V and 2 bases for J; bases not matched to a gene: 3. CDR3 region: CASSLGLAGGTYNEQFF. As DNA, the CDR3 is TGCGCCAGCAGCCTGGGACTAGCGGGAGGCACCTACAATGAGCAGTTCTTC.

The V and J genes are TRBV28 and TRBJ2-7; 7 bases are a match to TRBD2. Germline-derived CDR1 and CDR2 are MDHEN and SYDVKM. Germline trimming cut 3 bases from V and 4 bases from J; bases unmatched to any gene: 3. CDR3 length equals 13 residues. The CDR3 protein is CASSFVGGYEQYF. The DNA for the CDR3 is TGTGCCAGCAGTTTCGTCGGGGGGTACGAGCAGTACTTC.

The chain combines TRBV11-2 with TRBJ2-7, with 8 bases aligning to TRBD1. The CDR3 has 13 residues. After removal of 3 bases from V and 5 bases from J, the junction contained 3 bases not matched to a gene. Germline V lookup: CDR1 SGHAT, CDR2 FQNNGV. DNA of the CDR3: TGTGCCAGCAGCTTTGGACAGGGAGACGAGCAGTACTTC. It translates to CASSFGQGDEQYF.

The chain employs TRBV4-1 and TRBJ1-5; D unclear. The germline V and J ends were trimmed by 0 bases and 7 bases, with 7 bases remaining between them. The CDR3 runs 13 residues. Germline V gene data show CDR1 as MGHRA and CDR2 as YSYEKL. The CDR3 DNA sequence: TGCGCCAGCAGCCAAGATCAGGCACAGCCCCAGCATTTT. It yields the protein CASSQDQAQPQHF.

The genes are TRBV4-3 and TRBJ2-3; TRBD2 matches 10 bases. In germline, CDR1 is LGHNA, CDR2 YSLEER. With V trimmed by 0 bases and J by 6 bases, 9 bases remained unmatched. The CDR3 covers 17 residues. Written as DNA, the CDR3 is TGCGCCAGCAGCCAAGATCGCCTAGCGGGGGTCCCGGATACGCAGTATTTT. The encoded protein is CASSQDRLAGVPDTQYF.

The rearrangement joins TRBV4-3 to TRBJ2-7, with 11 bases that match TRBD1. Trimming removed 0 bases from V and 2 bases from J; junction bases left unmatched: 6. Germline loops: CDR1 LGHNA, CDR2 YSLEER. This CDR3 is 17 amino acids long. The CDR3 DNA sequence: TGCGCCAGCAGCCAAGATAGAACGGGACAGGGGGCCTACGAGCAGTACTTC. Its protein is CASSQDRTGQGAYEQYF.

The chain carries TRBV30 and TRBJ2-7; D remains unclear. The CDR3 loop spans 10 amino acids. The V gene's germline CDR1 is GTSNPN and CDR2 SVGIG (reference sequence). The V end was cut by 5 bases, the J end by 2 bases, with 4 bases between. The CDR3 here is CAWGTYEQYF. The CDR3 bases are TGTGCCTGGGGTACCTACGAGCAGTACTTC.

CDR3 bases: TGCAGCGTGAAGGGGACAGGGGGAGACGGCGGGGAGCTGTTTTTT. It is translated as CSVKGTGGDGGELFF. The V gene is TRBV29-1, the J gene TRBJ2-2; the match to TRBD1 covers 11 bases. CDR1 is SQVTM and CDR2 is ANQGSEA in the germline V gene. The CDR3 spans 15 residues. V dropped 6 bases and J dropped 7; count of bases not matched to a gene: 10.

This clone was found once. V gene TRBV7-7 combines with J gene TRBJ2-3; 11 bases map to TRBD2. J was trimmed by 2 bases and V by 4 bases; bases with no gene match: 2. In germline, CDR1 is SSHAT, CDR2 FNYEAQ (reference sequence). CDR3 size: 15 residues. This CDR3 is CASSSGLAATDTQYF. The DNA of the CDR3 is TGTGCCAGCAGCTCGGGACTAGCGGCCACAGATACGCAGTATTTT.

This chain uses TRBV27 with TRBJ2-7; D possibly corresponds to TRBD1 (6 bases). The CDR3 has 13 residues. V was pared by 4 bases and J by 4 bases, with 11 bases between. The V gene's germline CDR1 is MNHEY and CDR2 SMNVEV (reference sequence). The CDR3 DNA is TGTGCCAGCAGTTCAGGGGACACTTACGAGCAGTACTTC. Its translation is CASSSGDTYEQYF.

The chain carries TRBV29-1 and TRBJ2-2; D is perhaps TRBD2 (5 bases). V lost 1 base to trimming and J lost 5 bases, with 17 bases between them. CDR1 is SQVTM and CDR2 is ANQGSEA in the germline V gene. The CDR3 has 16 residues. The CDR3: CSVEGGELESTGELFF. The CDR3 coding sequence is TGCAGCGTTGAAGGGGGAGAGCTAGAGAGTACCGGGGAGCTGTTTTTT.

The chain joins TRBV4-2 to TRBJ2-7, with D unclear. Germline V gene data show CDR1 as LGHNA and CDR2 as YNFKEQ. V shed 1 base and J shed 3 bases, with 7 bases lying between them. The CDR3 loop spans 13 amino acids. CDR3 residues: CASSQGLDYEQYF. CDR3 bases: TGTGCCAGCAGCCAAGGGTTAGACTACGAGCAGTACTTC.